The clone carrying this T cell receptor (beta chain) has a handful of counts. Its antigen is as yet unknown. The record originates from a study of T-cell reconstitution after alpha-beta-depleted transplantation in children. Study-wide points: Approximately two months post-transplant, alpha-beta T cells reportedly originated from several hundred expanded graft clones. Surviving thymic progenitors and recipient T cells were the source of high TCRbeta diversity at day 60 in some patients.

The TCRbeta library incorporated unique molecular identifiers. Each CDR3 protein gets one entry after TCRdb re-called the PCR reads with MiXCR. The table lists about 490,000 distinct CDR3 sequences, approximately 10% of them singletons. V gave up 2 bases and J gave up 1 base; unmatched junction bases: 13. The CDR3 has 19 residues. Sequences were derived from PBMCs, sampled before TCRalphabeta/CD19-depleted stem cell transplant. This chain connects TRBV12-3 or TRBV12-4 to TRBJ2-4; 8 bases line up with TRBD2. The TCR was taken from a child between 2 and 9 years old with inherited bone marrow failure, due to receive a stem cell transplant. CDR3 DNA sequence: TGTGCCAGCAGTTTAAGGGTCAGCGGGAGAAGGGAGGCCAAAAACATTCAGTACTTC. This sequence encodes CASSLRVSGRREAKNIQYF.